One sample yielded the 28 T cell receptor beta chains listed below, sequenced in a study of blood T cells in healthy people across ages. Alongside a J-beta primer mix, a sample-barcoded 5' primer served in a second PCR lasting about 7 to 12 cycles. TCRdb recomputed calls from the 5' RACE reads with MiXCR, one row per CDR3 protein. The data show about 1.8 million distinct CDR3 sequences, less than 50% seen once. The sequenced sample was blood. These receptors originate from a middle-aged woman in good health.

The CDR3 DNA reads TGTGCCAGCAGCGCAAGGACAGCTATGTACCAAGAGACCCAGTACTTC. This codes for CASSARTAMYQETQYF. J is TRBJ2-5 and V is TRBV9, with D perhaps TRBD1 (6 bases). Trimming took off 3 bases at V and 0 bases at J, with 15 bases between the two ends. Germline-derived CDR1 and CDR2 are SGDLS and YYNGEE. There are 16 residues in the CDR3. Full variable domain (rest looked up from reference TRBV9 and TRBJ2-5): DSGVTQTPKHLITATGQRVTLRCSPRSGDLSVYWYQQSLDQGLQFLIQYYNGEERAKGNILERFSAQQFPDLHSELNLSSLELGDSALYFCASSARTAMYQETQYFGPGTRLLVL.

This chain joins TRBV11-2 and TRBJ1-4; 9 nucleotides line up with TRBD1. V was clipped by 4 bases and J by 7 bases; unmatched bases: 10. This CDR3 spans 16 amino acids. Germline-derived CDR1 and CDR2 are SGHAT and FQNNGV. In DNA, the CDR3 is TGTGCCAGCAGCTCACAAACCGGGACAGGGAGTGAAAAACTGTTTTTT. This encodes CASSSQTGTGSEKLFF.

The table lists this clonotype with a count of one. The chain is built from TRBV5-1 and TRBJ1-5, with 8 bases that match TRBD1. The CDR3 covers 14 residues. Germline-derived CDR1 and CDR2 are SGHRS and YFSETQ. The V segment lost 5 bases and the J segment 7 bases; nucleotides outside the gene matches: 8. The CDR3 nucleotides are TGCGCCAGCAGGCCGACAGGGGACAGGCAGCCCCAGCATTTT. Its protein product is CASRPTGDRQPQHF.

There are a few counts of this clonotype. CDR3 nucleotides: TGTGCCAGCAGTGCTACAGGGTCCCAAGAGACCCAGTACTTC. Its translation is CASSATGSQETQYF. The gene calls are TRBV7-2 and TRBJ2-5; possible D gene TRBD1, 6 bases. V gave up 6 bases and J gave up 1 base, with 12 bases separating them. This CDR3 is 14 amino acids long. The germline V gene has CDR1 SGHTA and CDR2 FQGNSA.

As for this clonotype: The junction differs from germline at one of its ends, possibly a read error. The rearrangement uses TRBV6-2 or TRBV6-3 and TRBJ1-5; D gene unclear. This CDR3 region has 12 residues. Per the germline V gene, CDR1 is MNHEY and CDR2 is SVGEGT. The CDR3 is CACSYQIQPQHF. As DNA, the CDR3 is TGTGCCTGCAGTTACCAAATTCAGCCCCAGCATTTT.

Details on this clonotype: Sequence at one end of the junction differs from germline and may be a read error. The chain carries TRBV20-1 and TRBJ2-5; 7 positions agree with TRBD2. The CDR3 is made up of 15 amino acids. Germline values: CDR1 DFQATT, CDR2 SNEGSKA (reference sequence). The CDR3 nucleotides are TGCAGTGCTGGAGATGGGGGGGGGAGACAAGAGACCCAGTACTTC. Translation gives CSAGDGGGRQETQYF.

The V gene is TRBV9, the J gene TRBJ2-3; D call uncertain. CDR3 length equals 12 residues. CDR1 SGDLS and CDR2 YYNGEE come from the germline V gene. The V end lost 3 bases, the J end lost 5 bases, and 7 bases lay between the germline ends. The CDR3 coding sequence is TGTGCCAGCAGCGCTAGTATAGATACGCAGTATTTT. It translates to CASSASIDTQYF.

The gene calls are TRBV20-1 and TRBJ2-3, with D tentatively TRBD1 (6 bases). V was trimmed by 7 bases and J by 14 bases, leaving 16 bases between them. CDR3 size: 10 residues. Germline V gene data show CDR1 as DFQATT and CDR2 as SNEGSKA (reference sequence). The CDR3 sequence: CSVETGGAYF. The CDR3 region has the DNA TGCAGTGTTGAGACAGGCGGCGCGTATTTT.

This clonotype turned up a few times. The chain has TRBV24-1 and TRBJ2-3; the D is unclear. CDR1 and CDR2 (germline): KGHDR, SFDVKD. The CDR3 contains 13 residues. V was pared by 1 base and J by 8 bases, with 9 bases between. The CDR3 DNA is TGTGCCACCAGTGATTTACCGGCGCCTACGCAGTATTTT. This sequence encodes CATSDLPAPTQYF.

The chain links TRBV7-6 to TRBJ2-5; 10 nucleotides match TRBD1. CDR1 and CDR2 from the germline V gene are SGHVS and FNYEAQ. The CDR3 totals 15 residues. Unmatched junction bases numbered 4, after V lost 4 bases and J lost 2 bases. In DNA form, the CDR3 reads TGTGCCAGCAGCTCTGGGACAGGGGCACAAGAGACCCAGTACTTC. Residues: CASSSGTGAQETQYF.

This clonotype appeared a few times. The chain uses TRBV29-1 and TRBJ1-2; D not certain. V was clipped by 3 bases and J by 0 bases, with 5 bases between them. Germline V gives CDR1 SQVTM, CDR2 ANQGSEA. This CDR3 comprises 12 residues. The DNA for the CDR3 is TGCAGCGTTGAGCCAGCTAACTATGGCTACACCTTC. Its protein product is CSVEPANYGYTF.

V gene TRBV4-3 combines with J gene TRBJ1-2; D ambiguous. CDR1 and CDR2 from the germline V gene are LGHNA and YSLEER. The V end lost 3 bases, the J end lost 1 base, and 18 bases lay between the germline ends. This CDR3 has 17 residues. The CDR3 DNA reads TGCGCCAGCAGCCATTCGGTTGAAGAGGGTTTTAACTATGGCTACACCTTC. Translating gives CASSHSVEEGFNYGYTF.

The chain recombines TRBV27 with TRBJ2-7; 9 bases fit TRBD1. CDR1 and CDR2 from the germline V gene are MNHEY and SMNVEV (reference sequence). V lost 2 bases and J lost 2; bases outside the gene matches: 7. The CDR3 has 16 residues. CDR3 bases: TGTGCCAGCAGTTTAATAGGGGACAGGGTTCCCTACGAGCAGTACTTC. As protein: CASSLIGDRVPYEQYF.

The chain combines TRBV3-1 with TRBJ1-2; D gene unclear. CDR1 and CDR2 from the germline V gene are LGHDT and YNNKEL (reference sequence). CDR3 length: 15 amino acids. V was clipped by 1 base and J by 0 bases, with 9 bases between them. CDR3 nucleotides: TGTGCCAGCAGCCAAGTGGAGCTAGCTAACTATGGCTACACCTTC. As protein: CASSQVELANYGYTF.

In this sample, this clonotype turned up a few times. This sequence joins TRBV7-9 and TRBJ2-7, with a weak D call TRBD1 (6 bases). V gave up 5 bases and J gave up 0 bases, with 14 bases separating them. CDR3 size: 15 residues. In germline, CDR1 is SEHNR, CDR2 FQNEAQ (reference sequence). The CDR3 DNA sequence: TGTGCCAGCAGCCCCCTACAGGGACCCTCCTACGAGCAGTACTTC. Amino acids: CASSPLQGPSYEQYF.

The chain combines TRBV28 with TRBJ2-1; perhaps TRBD2 as D (5 bases). The CDR3 contains 14 residues. V shed 6 bases and J shed 9 bases, with 18 bases lying between them. Germline V CDR1 and CDR2: MDHEN, SYDVKM. The CDR3 here is CASSTPGVVGEQFF. The DNA of the CDR3 is TGTGCCAGCAGCACTCCCGGGGTCGTTGGTGAGCAGTTCTTC.

This chain uses TRBV4-3 with TRBJ2-2; 10 nucleotides agree with TRBD1. V shed 6 bases and J 3 bases; nucleotides not matched to a gene: 4. In germline, CDR1 is LGHNA, CDR2 YSLEER. The CDR3 is 15 residues long. CDR3 loop: CASSLGTGDTGELFF. The CDR3 region has the DNA TGCGCCAGCAGTCTGGGGACAGGGGACACCGGGGAGCTGTTTTTT.

This clonotype has at least ten counts. The chain joins TRBV7-2 to TRBJ1-2; no clear D gene. The CDR3 is 13 amino acids. Germline V gene sequence: CDR1 SGHTA, CDR2 FQGNSA. Trimming cost V 5 bases and J 6 bases, with 13 bases left between them. Here the CDR3 DNA reads TGTGCCAGCAGCCGAGACGGACCGGATGGCTACACCTTC. Its translation: CASSRDGPDGYTF.

This clonotype occurred a few times. CDR3 loop: CASSYGTGVSYNEQFF. The CDR3 DNA reads TGTGCCAGCAGTTATGGGACAGGGGTCTCCTACAATGAGCAGTTCTTC. The genes are TRBV28 and TRBJ2-1, with TRBD1 identical over 10 bases. The CDR3 contains 16 residues. The J segment lost 0 bases and the V segment lost 4 bases, leaving 3 bases of the junction unmatched. The germline V gene has CDR1 MDHEN and CDR2 SYDVKM.

This chain joins TRBV11-2 and TRBJ2-1, with D perhaps assigned TRBD1 or TRBD2 (6 bases each). CDR1 SGHAT and CDR2 FQNNGV come from the germline V gene. V was trimmed by 4 bases and J by 6 bases, leaving 16 bases between them. CDR3 size: 15 residues. The CDR3: CASSSRLVGANEQFF. The CDR3 region has the DNA TGTGCCAGCAGCTCCCGACTAGTGGGGGCCAATGAGCAGTTCTTC.

This clonotype came up a few times. This chain links TRBV7-2 with TRBJ2-3, with a weak D call TRBD1 (5 bases). V was clipped by 1 base and J by 4 bases, with 12 bases between them. The CDR3 loop spans 15 amino acids. Germline CDR1 and CDR2: SGHTA and FQGNSA. Here the CDR3 reads CASSLEGRVSDTQYF. CDR3 in DNA: TGTGCCAGCAGCTTAGAGGGCAGGGTTTCAGATACGCAGTATTTT.

This clonotype was observed a few times. The V and J genes are TRBV5-6 and TRBJ2-7, with D tentatively TRBD2 (6 bases). Trimming removed 3 bases from V and 0 bases from J, with 25 bases in between. The CDR3 contains 19 residues. Germline V gene data show CDR1 as SGHDT and CDR2 as YYEEEE. In DNA form, the CDR3 reads TGTGCCAGCAGCTCTCGACGGGACTTCACTACCCCGAGCTCCTACGAGCAGTACTTC. Amino acids: CASSSRRDFTTPSSYEQYF.

This clonotype was seen only a few times. The DNA for the CDR3 is TGCGCCAGCAGACATTCAGGGGGGTCCTACGAGCAGTACTTC. Translation gives CASRHSGGSYEQYF. The V and J genes are TRBV5-1 and TRBJ2-7; a weak D match, TRBD1 (7 bases). This CDR3 comprises 14 residues. In germline, CDR1 is SGHRS, CDR2 YFSETQ. With 5 bases removed from V and 1 base from J, the gap between germline ends came to 13 bases.

The rearrangement joins TRBV7-9 to TRBJ2-5; weak D call: TRBD1 (6 bases). CDR3 length: 14 residues. The V end was cut by 5 bases, the J end by 4 bases, with 14 bases between. CDR1 and CDR2 (germline): SEHNR, FQNEAQ (reference sequence). CDR3 DNA: TGTGCCAGCAGCCCCGGGGACACAGGAGAGACCCAGTACTTC. This sequence encodes CASSPGDTGETQYF.

This clonotype was counted a few times. The chain recombines TRBV10-3 with TRBJ2-3; perhaps TRBD1 as D (5 bases). The V end lost 5 bases, the J end lost 3 bases, and 6 bases lay between the germline ends. Germline-derived CDR1 and CDR2 are ENHRY and SYGVKD. The length of the CDR3 is 12 residues. CDR3 region: CAISTGTDTQYF. The CDR3 bases are TGTGCCATCAGTACAGGAACAGATACGCAGTATTTT.

This clonotype was observed once. The genes are TRBV10-3 and TRBJ2-3, with D uncertain. CDR1 ENHRY and CDR2 SYGVKD come from the germline V gene. This CDR3 contains 12 residues. V was shortened by 2 bases and J by 9 bases, with 9 bases between the two germline ends. DNA for the CDR3: TGTGCCATCAGTGAGGCCGGTAGGACGCAGTATTTT. Encoded protein: CAISEAGRTQYF.

About this clonotype: The junction differs from germline at one of its ends, possibly a read error. This sequence joins TRBV6-6 and TRBJ1-1, with D possibly matching TRBD1 (6 bases). Germline CDR1 MNHNY, CDR2 SVGAGI (reference sequence). The CDR3 length is 15 residues. The CDR3 region is CASSYSQGSNNEAFF. The CDR3 coding sequence is TGTGCCAGCAGTTACTCTCAGGGGTCTAACAATGAAGCTTTCTTT.

V is TRBV12-3 or TRBV12-4 and J is TRBJ2-3; no clear D gene. V dropped 6 bases and J dropped 4 bases, with 8 bases sitting between them. This CDR3 region has 12 residues. The CDR3 nucleotides read TGTGCCAGCAGATTTAGAGCAGATACGCAGTATTTT. This encodes CASRFRADTQYF.